One sample yielded the 11 T cell receptor beta chains listed below, sequenced in a study of OX40 agonist ivuxolimab in advanced cancers. Profiled with immunoSEQ multiplex PCR; TCRdb holds only in-frame clones, not every one. The data show 50,000 to 65,000 clones, around 85% seen once. The input for sequencing was CD4+ or CD8+ T cells sorted from blood, taken in a trial of the OX40 agonist ivuxolimab. These receptors came from an adult with an advanced solid tumor such as melanoma, head and neck, liver or kidney cancer.

V gene TRBV7-8 combines with J gene TRBJ1-4; weak D call: TRBD1 (6 bases). V lost 3 bases, J lost 2 bases, and 10 bases lay in between. Per germline, CDR1 SGHVS and CDR2 FQNEAQ. The CDR3 extends over 15 amino acids. This chain's CDR3 is CASSFRGRTNEKLFF. The CDR3 nucleotides read TGTGCCAGCAGCTTCCGGGGGCGCACTAATGAAAAACTGTTTTTT.

The chain recombines TRBV5-4 with TRBJ2-6; D unresolved. The CDR3 spans 15 residues. V was pared by 1 base and J by 3 bases, with 8 bases between. Germline CDR1 and CDR2: SGHNT and YYREEE (reference sequence). CDR3 nucleotides: TGTGCCAGCAGCTTGAAAATGGGTGGGGCCAACGTCCTGACTTTC. This codes for CASSLKMGGANVLTF.

The rearrangement links TRBV9 to TRBJ1-3, with D hard to call. CDR3 length: 14 amino acids. The V end was cut by 4 bases, the J end by 4 bases, with 12 bases between. From germline, CDR1 is SGDLS and CDR2 YYNGEE. In DNA, the CDR3 is TGTGCCAGCAGCTATAACCTGGACGGAAACACCATATATTTT. This translates into CASSYNLDGNTIYF.

This chain joins TRBV11-2 and TRBJ1-4, with TRBD1 matching 7 bases. Germline assignment: CDR1 SGHAT and CDR2 FQNNGV. The J segment lost 0 bases and the V segment lost 4 bases, leaving 5 bases of the junction unmatched. This CDR3 contains 16 residues. CDR3 in DNA: TGTGCCAGCAGCTACGGGACAGTTACAACTAATGAAAAACTGTTTTTT. It specifies CASSYGTVTTNEKLFF.

The V gene is TRBV19, the J gene TRBJ2-1; no firm D call. Trimming removed 6 bases at V and 0 bases at J, with 12 bases between. This CDR3 contains 15 residues. Germline V gives CDR1 LNHDA, CDR2 SQIVND (reference sequence). This chain's CDR3 is CASSNAWGSYNEQFF. The CDR3 DNA reads TGTGCCAGTAGCAATGCTTGGGGCTCCTACAATGAGCAGTTCTTC.

V usage is TRBV7-6 and J usage is TRBJ2-5; 10 bases line up with TRBD2. Germline trimming cut 5 bases from V and 5 bases from J; bases unmatched to any gene: 8. CDR1 is SGHVS and CDR2 is FNYEAQ in the germline V gene. This CDR3 is built from 15 residues. The CDR3 loop reads CASSALAGEVETQYF. Written as DNA, the CDR3 is TGTGCCAGCAGCGCGCTAGCGGGGGAGGTGGAGACCCAGTACTTC.

V and J are TRBV10-1 and TRBJ2-7; D call uncertain. Deletions cut 8 bases from V and 8 bases from J, with 7 bases between. In germline, CDR1 is WNHNN, CDR2 SYGVQD (reference sequence). CDR3 length: 9 residues. The CDR3 here is CASLPQQYF. The CDR3 DNA reads as TGCGCCAGCCTACCCCAGCAGTACTTC.

The genes are TRBV5-4 and TRBJ1-2, with a possible D match to TRBD1 (5 bases). The length of the CDR3 is 16 residues. Germline V gene lookup returns CDR1 SGHNT and CDR2 YYREEE (reference sequence). Trimming left V 0 bases short and J 3 bases short, with 15 bases between. The CDR3 coding sequence is TGTGCCAGCAGCTTGGCTATAGCAGGGAAATACTATGGCTACACCTTC. This translates into CASSLAIAGKYYGYTF.

The chain joins TRBV15 to TRBJ1-5, with a tentative D call TRBD1 (6 bases). This CDR3 spans 13 amino acids. CDR1 LNHNV and CDR2 YYDKDF come from the germline V gene (reference sequence). Trimming shortened V by 5 bases and J by 10 bases, and 15 bases separated the two germline ends. The CDR3 here is CATSDRRVEPQHF. As DNA, the CDR3 is TGTGCCACCAGCGACAGGAGGGTAGAACCCCAGCATTTT.

CDR3 sequence (DNA): TGTGCCAGCAGCTTAAATTGGTTAGGACCAGAAGAGACCCAGTACTTC. It specifies CASSLNWLGPEETQYF. The chain uses TRBV7-9 and TRBJ2-5; D is ambiguous. The CDR3 contains 16 residues. Per the germline V gene, CDR1 is SEHNR and CDR2 is FQNEAQ (reference sequence). Trimming removed 2 bases at V and 3 bases at J, with 16 bases between.

The rearrangement uses TRBV11-2 and TRBJ1-5; no clear D gene. The CDR3 runs to 13 residues. V gave up 0 bases and J gave up 10 bases, with 10 bases separating them. Germline V gene lookup returns CDR1 SGHAT and CDR2 FQNNGV. In DNA, the CDR3 is TGTGCCAGCAGCTTAGATCAAGGACTACCCCAGCATTTT. Residues: CASSLDQGLPQHF.